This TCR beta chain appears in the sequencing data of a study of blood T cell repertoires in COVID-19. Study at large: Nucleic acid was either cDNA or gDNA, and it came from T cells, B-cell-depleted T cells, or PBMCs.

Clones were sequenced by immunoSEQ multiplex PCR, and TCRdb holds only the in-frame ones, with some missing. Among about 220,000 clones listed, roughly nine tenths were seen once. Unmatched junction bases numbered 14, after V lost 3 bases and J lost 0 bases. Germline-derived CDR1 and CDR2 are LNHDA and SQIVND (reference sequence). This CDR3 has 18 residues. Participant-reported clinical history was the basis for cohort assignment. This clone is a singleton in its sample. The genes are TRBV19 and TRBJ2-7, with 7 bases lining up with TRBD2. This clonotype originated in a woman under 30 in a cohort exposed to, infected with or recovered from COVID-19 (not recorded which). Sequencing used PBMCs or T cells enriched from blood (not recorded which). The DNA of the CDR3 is TGTGCCAGTAGTATTCAGGTTATTGGAACGGGAGGCTCCTACGAGCAGTACTTC. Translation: CASSIQVIGTGGSYEQYF.